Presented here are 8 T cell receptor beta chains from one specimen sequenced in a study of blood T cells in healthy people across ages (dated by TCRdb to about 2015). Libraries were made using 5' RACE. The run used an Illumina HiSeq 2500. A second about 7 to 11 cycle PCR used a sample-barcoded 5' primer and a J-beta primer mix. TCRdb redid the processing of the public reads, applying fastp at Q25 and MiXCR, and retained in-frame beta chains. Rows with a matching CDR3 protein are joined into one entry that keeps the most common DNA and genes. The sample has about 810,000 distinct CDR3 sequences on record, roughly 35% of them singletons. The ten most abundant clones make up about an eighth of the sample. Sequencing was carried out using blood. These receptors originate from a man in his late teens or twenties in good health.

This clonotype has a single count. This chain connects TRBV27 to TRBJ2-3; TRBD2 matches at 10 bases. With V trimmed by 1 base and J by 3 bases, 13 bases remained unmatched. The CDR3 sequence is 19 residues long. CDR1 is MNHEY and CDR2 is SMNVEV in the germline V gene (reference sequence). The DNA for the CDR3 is TGTGCCAGCAGTTTATTATCCCTAAGGTCTAGCGGGAGTACAGATACGCAGTATTTT. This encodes CASSLLSLRSSGSTDTQYF.

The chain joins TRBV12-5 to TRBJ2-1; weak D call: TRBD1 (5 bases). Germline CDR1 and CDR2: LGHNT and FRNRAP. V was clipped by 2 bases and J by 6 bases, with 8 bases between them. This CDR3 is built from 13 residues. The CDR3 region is CASGLSDSNEQFF. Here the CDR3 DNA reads TGTGCTAGTGGTTTGTCCGACAGCAATGAGCAGTTCTTC.

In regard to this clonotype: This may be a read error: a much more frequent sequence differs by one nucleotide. The CDR3 DNA reads TGTGCCAGCAGCTTAGTGAAGGGCCAAGAGACCCAGTTCTTC. Encoded protein: CASSLVKGQETQFF. The genes are TRBV7-2 and TRBJ2-1; D is uncertain. The V end was cut by 1 base, the J end by 13 bases, with 17 bases between. The CDR3 is 14 amino acids. Germline V CDR1 and CDR2: SGHTA, FQGNSA.

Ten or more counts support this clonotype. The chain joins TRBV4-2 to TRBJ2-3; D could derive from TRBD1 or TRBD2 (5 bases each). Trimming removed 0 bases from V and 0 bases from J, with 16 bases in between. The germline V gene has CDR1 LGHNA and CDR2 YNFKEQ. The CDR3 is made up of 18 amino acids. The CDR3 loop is CASSQDDLGDGSTDTQYF. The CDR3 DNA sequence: TGTGCCAGCAGCCAAGACGATTTAGGGGACGGGAGCACAGATACGCAGTATTTT.

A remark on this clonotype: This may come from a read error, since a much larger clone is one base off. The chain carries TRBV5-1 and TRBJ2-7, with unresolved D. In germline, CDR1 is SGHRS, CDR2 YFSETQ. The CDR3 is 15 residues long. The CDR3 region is CVSSLWTESSYEQYF. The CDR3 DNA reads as TGCGTCAGCAGCTTGTGGACCGAGAGCTCCTACGAGCAGTACTTC.

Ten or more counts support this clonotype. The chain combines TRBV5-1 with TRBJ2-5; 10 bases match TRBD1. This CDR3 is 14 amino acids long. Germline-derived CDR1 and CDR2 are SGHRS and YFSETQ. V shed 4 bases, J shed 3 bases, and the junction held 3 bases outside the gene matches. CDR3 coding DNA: TGCGCCAGCAGCCCGGGGACAGGGGAAGAGACCCAGTACTTC. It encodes CASSPGTGEETQYF.

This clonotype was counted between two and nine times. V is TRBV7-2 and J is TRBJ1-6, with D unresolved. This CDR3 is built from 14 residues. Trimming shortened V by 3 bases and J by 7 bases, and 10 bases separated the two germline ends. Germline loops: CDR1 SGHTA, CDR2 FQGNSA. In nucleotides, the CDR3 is TGTGCCAGCAGCTTGTCCCTCCGGAATTCACCCCTCCACTTT. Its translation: CASSLSLRNSPLHF.

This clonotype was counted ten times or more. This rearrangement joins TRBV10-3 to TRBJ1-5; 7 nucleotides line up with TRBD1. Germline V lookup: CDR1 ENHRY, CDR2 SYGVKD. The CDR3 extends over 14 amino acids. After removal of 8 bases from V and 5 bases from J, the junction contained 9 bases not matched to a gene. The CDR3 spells CAIGGGGADQPQHF. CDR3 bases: TGTGCCATCGGTGGAGGGGGCGCCGATCAGCCCCAGCATTTT.